The following is a TCR beta chain sequence with its context. The identical CDR3 is also encoded by other nucleotide sequences in the sample. Method: immunoSEQ multiplex PCR; TCRdb's copy keeps in-frame clones and lacks some. The data contain some 1,200 clones, approximately 92% of them singletons. The CDR3 is 14 residues long. The germline V gene encodes CDR1 SGHRS and CDR2 YFSETQ. Germline trimming cut 4 bases from V and 8 bases from J; bases unmatched to any gene: 4. This sample was included in a study of brain metastases from non-small cell lung cancer. The source of this sequence is a donor at least 40 years old with non-small cell lung cancer. Specimen: tumor-adjacent normal tissue. The chain recombines TRBV5-1 with TRBJ1-4; 11 bases line up with TRBD1. The CDR3 DNA is TGCGCCAGCAGCCTGGGACAGGGGGGAGAAAAACTGTTTTTT. The encoded protein is CASSLGQGGEKLFF.